Listed below are T cell receptor beta chains from one sample, sequenced in a study of blood T cell repertoires in COVID-19. This table comes from immunoSEQ multiplex PCR, and its TCRdb copy is limited to in-frame clones, with some not included. Here the sample spans roughly 220,000 clones, approximately 78% being singletons. Sequenced input: peripheral blood. These receptors were obtained from a woman of 80 years or more with COVID-19, enrolled during active disease. Both conserved end residues are part of each CDR3. Fields, in order: CDR3 length, clone size, J gene, D gene, V gene, CDR3 protein, CDR3 DNA. A D gene is named only where the DNA matches it firmly. Clone size is given for some rows only: seen once, a few or many times, or a class if the clone is expanded.

length: 13
size: -
J: TRBJ1-5
D: -
V: TRBV11-2
CDR3: CASSRRVGQPQHF
DNA: TGTGCCAGCAGCAGGAGGGTTGGTCAGCCCCAGCATTTT

length: 15
size: few
J: TRBJ1-5
D: TRBD1
V: TRBV28
CDR3: CASSLSGTGNQPQHF
DNA: TGTGCCAGCAGTTTATCCGGGACAGGCAATCAGCCCCAGCATTTT

length: 13
size: -
J: TRBJ1-1
D: -
V: TRBV14
CDR3: CASSLSMNTEAFF
DNA: TGTGCCAGCAGCCTTAGTATGAACACTGAAGCTTTCTTT

length: 13
size: -
J: TRBJ2-5
D: TRBD1
V: TRBV11-3
CDR3: CASSMTGKETQYF
DNA: TGTGCCAGCAGCATGACAGGGAAAGAGACCCAGTACTTC

length: 14
size: -
J: TRBJ2-3
D: -
V: TRBV4-3
CDR3: CASSQESNTDTQYF
DNA: TGCGCCAGCAGCCAAGAATCTAACACAGATACGCAGTATTTT

length: 15
size: -
J: TRBJ2-1
D: -
V: TRBV18
CDR3: CASSPLGATYNEQFF
DNA: TGTGCCAGCTCACCGCTGGGGGCGACCTACAATGAGCAGTTCTTC

length: 14
size: -
J: TRBJ2-1
D: TRBD2
V: TRBV10-3
CDR3: CAISGLAGHNEQFF
DNA: TGTGCCATCAGTGGACTAGCGGGCCACAATGAGCAGTTCTTC

length: 13
size: -
J: TRBJ2-1
D: -
V: TRBV18
CDR3: CASSILARNEQFF
DNA: TGTGCCAGCTCAATCCTAGCGCGAAATGAGCAGTTCTTC

length: 16
size: -
J: TRBJ1-6
D: -
V: TRBV2
CDR3: CASSEVLAGRNSPLHF
DNA: TGTGCCAGCAGTGAAGTTTTGGCAGGGAGGAATTCACCCCTCCACTTT

length: 16
size: -
J: TRBJ2-5
D: TRBD1
V: TRBV11-2
CDR3: CASSLGRDRVWETQYF
DNA: TGTGCCAGCAGCTTGGGCCGGGACAGGGTGTGGGAGACCCAGTACTTC

length: 15
size: -
J: TRBJ1-6
D: TRBD1
V: TRBV7-9
CDR3: CASSLDGDRNSPLHF
DNA: TGTGCCAGCAGCTTAGACGGGGACAGAAATTCACCCCTCCACTTT

length: 15
size: -
J: TRBJ2-3
D: -
V: TRBV4-1
CDR3: CASSQGGGLRDTQYF
DNA: TGCGCCAGCAGCCAAGGTGGCGGGTTAAGGGATACGCAGTATTTT

length: 14
size: -
J: TRBJ1-6
D: -
V: TRBV18
CDR3: CASSPQEVGSPLHF
DNA: TGTGCCAGCTCCCCCCAAGAGGTTGGCTCACCCCTCCACTTT

length: 13
size: -
J: TRBJ1-5
D: -
V: TRBV28
CDR3: CASAPRGNQPQHF
DNA: TGTGCCAGCGCCCCAAGGGGGAATCAGCCCCAGCATTTT

length: 13
size: -
J: TRBJ1-1
D: -
V: TRBV5-1
CDR3: CASSRTENTEAFF
DNA: TGCGCCAGCAGCAGGACAGAGAACACTGAAGCTTTCTTT